This TCR beta chain was retrieved from a study of OX40 agonist ivuxolimab in advanced cancers. In the study overall: Ivuxolimab was an agonistic, fully human IgG2 monoclonal antibody directed against OX40 (CD134), a costimulatory receptor. Peripheral TCRbeta sequencing aimed to test whether ivuxolimab altered TCR sequence diversity and caused clonal T-cell expansion. Partial responses were achieved by three dose-escalation patients, of whom one had hepatocellular carcinoma and two had cutaneous melanoma. Of the 50 or so patients in dose escalation, around 19 had hepatocellular carcinoma, approximately 15 had melanoma, 9 had renal cell carcinoma and 9 had head and neck cancer. The monotherapy dose-escalation portion (N of about 57 patients) of the phase I ivuxolimab trial is reported in the paper. Intravenous ivuxolimab was administered to patients every 2 weeks at six dose levels: 0.01, 0.1, 0.3, 1.5, 3 and 10 mg/kg. The dose-escalation cohort was about 83% male with a mean age of around 62 years, ranging from roughly 23 to 90. Patients were allowed to have had prior anti-PD-1, anti-PD-L1 or anti-CTLA-4 therapy, and roughly two fifths of the dose-escalation patients had been treated with checkpoint inhibitors.

As concerns this clone: Its antigen is unknown. Per-base quality was not reported, and no clone a single base away is much larger than it.

V gives up 5 bases and J gives up 4 bases, and the segment between their germline ends measures 18 bases. CDR1 is given as KGHSH and CDR2 as LQKENI, both from the germline V gene. Including the terminal cysteine and phenylalanine, the CDR3 comprises 15 residues. Only the CDR3 region is kept as DNA, spanning 45 bases read in frame from base 1. Overall study results and their limits: Low levels of normalized T-cell clonal expansion were also seen in some patients who did not respond. The antigen specificity of the clonally expanded peripheral T cells was not determined. Clonal expansion of both CD4+ and CD8+ blood T cells was observed from baseline to week 6 at doses 0.1 to 3.0 mg/kg. In the 0.1-3.0 mg/kg groups, partial responders were among the patients with the lowest normalized peripheral clonal expansion, particularly in CD8+ T cells. On average, CD8+ T cells showed more expanded clones than CD4+ T cells after ivuxolimab.

To sequence the TCRbeta CDR3 region, genomic DNA was isolated from the sorted cells. The immunoSEQ Assay was used for sequencing of TCRbeta CDR3 regions. Not all clones reach the TCRdb copy of this immuneACCESS table, which keeps in-frame sequences only. Checked studies attribute under half of the gap to unresolved V genes and leave the rest unexplained. This sample comprises roughly 38,000 clones, roughly 86% of them detected only once. The ten largest clones take up about 2% of the sample. Patients with a history of autoimmune disease or receiving systemic immunosuppression were excluded from the trial. Peripheral blood for TCR sequencing was collected from all dose cohorts at baseline, on cycle 4 day 1, and on cycle 7 day 1. Samples came from an open-label, multicenter, first-in-human phase I dose-escalation trial of ivuxolimab. The trial enrolled adults with locally advanced or metastatic head and neck squamous cell, hepatocellular, melanoma or renal cell carcinoma. Before TCR sequencing, CD4+ T cells and CD8+ T cells were sorted from peripheral blood as separate populations.

The sequences come from CD4+ or CD8+ T cells sorted from blood, collected in a trial of the OX40 agonist ivuxolimab. This chain joins TRBV18 to TRBJ2-7; TRBD2 is perhaps the D gene, given 5 matching bases. This receptor was identified in an adult with an advanced solid tumor such as melanoma, head and neck, liver or kidney cancer. CDR3 region: CASSSQEGGPYEQYF. The DNA sequence follows: TGTGCCAGCTCATCTCAAGAGGGCGGCCCATACGAGCAGTACTTC.